This T cell receptor (beta chain) is from a study of blood T cell repertoires in COVID-19. As for the study in general: Italy, Spain and the United States were the sources of the convalescent and acute COVID-19 samples. PBMCs, B-cell-depleted T cells, or T cells provided the cDNA or gDNA that made up the material.

J lost 5 bases, V lost 4 bases, and 7 bases had no gene match. The CDR3 consists of 14 residues. The V gene's germline CDR1 is SGHRS and CDR2 YFSETQ. Generated by immunoSEQ multiplex PCR, the TCRdb table keeps only in-frame clones and is missing some. The sample shows over 350,000 clones, more than 85% of them seen only once. Grouping used clinical history reported by participants in a survey and questionnaire. The V call is TRBV5-1, the J call TRBJ2-7; 9 nucleotides match TRBD2. The sample was PBMCs or T cells enriched from blood (not recorded which). This sequence was found in a woman aged 40 to 50 who had been exposed to COVID-19. The DNA of the CDR3 is TGCGCCAGCAGCAGTAGCGGGGGAGTAAACGAGCAGTACTTC. Protein: CASSSSGGVNEQYF.